This T cell receptor (beta chain) was identified in a study of T-cell memory formation after mild COVID-19. Study details: The two donors had largely donor-specific TCR clusters.

CDR1 SGHRS and CDR2 YFSETQ come from the germline V gene. The CDR3 contains 15 residues. Trimming took 3 bases from V and 8 from J, leaving 18 bases between them. TCRdb itself ran the 5' RACE reads through MiXCR, one entry per CDR3 protein. The sample includes about 180,000 distinct CDR3 sequences, 16% seen only once; the top ten take 2% to 2.5%. Sequenced input: PBMCs or a T cell subset sorted from them (not recorded which). This sequence joins TRBV5-1 and TRBJ2-4; D may correspond to TRBD1 or TRBD2 (5 bases each). The TCR was taken from an adult woman who had mild COVID-19 (a few samples of this study predate the infection). Cell type and time point are not known. The CDR3 sequence: CASSSDPGWGYIQYF. CDR3 nucleotides: TGCGCCAGCAGCTCGGACCCCGGTTGGGGGTACATTCAGTACTTC. The full variable domain, its missing parts supplied by reference TRBV5-1 and TRBJ2-4, is KAGVTQTPRYLIKTRGQQVTLSCSPISGHRSVSWYQQTPGQGLQFLFEYFSETQRNKGNFPGRFSGRQFSNSRSEMNVSTLELGDSALYLCASSSDPGWGYIQYFGAGTRLSVL.